This T cell receptor beta chain was documented in a study of tumor-infiltrating lymphocytes in primary liver carcinoma. Joint extraction of RNA and DNA used 20-30 mg of bulk tissue that was unsorted. Total RNA amounting to about 520 ng was the source from which TCR beta cDNA was made with a constant-region primer. Sequencing libraries for TCR beta derived from three nested multiplex PCR rounds that used slightly modified ARM-PCR. Running roughly 10 cycles apiece, the first two PCR rounds relied on TRBV1-TRBV30 forward primers together with a C-beta reverse primer. TCRdb itself ran the multiplex PCR reads through MiXCR, one entry per CDR3 protein. Of 50,000 to 65,000 distinct CDR3 sequences listed, about 65% were seen once; the top ten hold roughly two fifths. Trimming cost V 9 bases and J 7 bases, with 25 bases left between them. From germline, CDR1 is SGHAT and CDR2 FQNNGV. The CDR3 loop spans 15 amino acids.

The chain is built from TRBV11-2 and TRBJ2-7; D is perhaps TRBD2 (5 bases). What was sequenced was liver tumor tissue from sampling region 4. Subset defined: tumor region T4, right-lateral pole. The sequence came from a man aged 35 to 55 with primary liver carcinoma and hepatitis B virus infection. The CDR3 DNA is TGTGCCAGTACTTTATCCTCGGGGATTAACTATGAGCAGTACTTC. Its translation is CASTLSSGINYEQYF.